Shown below are 18 T cell receptor beta chains from a single sample sequenced in a study of cytomegalovirus exposure and HLA in healthy donors. PCR employed 60 Vbeta and 13 Jbeta primers. Generated by immunoSEQ multiplex PCR, the TCRdb table keeps only in-frame clones and is missing some. Seen here are 85,000 to 100,000 clones, approximately 84% observed once, and the top ten hold around 6%. The specimen was PBMCs. The source of these receptors is a woman under 30 in good health and CMV-seropositive.

This chain connects TRBV5-1 to TRBJ2-3, with D hard to call. Germline CDR1 SGHRS, CDR2 YFSETQ. There are 13 residues in the CDR3. The V and J ends lost 1 base and 5 bases respectively, with 8 bases between them. CDR3 sequence reads: CASSLILRDTQYF. The CDR3 nucleotides read TGCGCCAGCAGCTTGATTTTGAGAGATACGCAGTATTTT.

The J gene is TRBJ1-2, the V gene TRBV5-1; 7 nucleotides line up with TRBD1. Per germline, CDR1 SGHRS and CDR2 YFSETQ. This CDR3 contains 12 residues. V shed 4 bases and J 8 bases; nucleotides not matched to a gene: 5. CDR3 in DNA: TGCGCCAGCAGCGTGACAGGGCGCGGCTACACCTTC. Translating it yields CASSVTGRGYTF.

The chain employs TRBV6-5 and TRBJ2-2; 8 bases align to TRBD2. This CDR3 comprises 16 residues. CDR1 is MNHEY and CDR2 is SVGAGI in the germline V gene. V gave up 2 bases and J gave up 1 base; unmatched junction bases: 3. The CDR3 loop is CASSYSGTRNTGELFF. The DNA of the CDR3 is TGTGCCAGCAGTTACAGTGGGACTAGGAACACCGGGGAGCTGTTTTTT.

The chain combines TRBV9 with TRBJ1-1; a weak D match, TRBD1 (6 bases). The CDR3 has 13 amino acids. With 3 bases removed from V and 3 bases from J, the gap between germline ends came to 9 bases. Germline CDR1 SGDLS, CDR2 YYNGEE. In DNA form, the CDR3 reads TGTGCCAGCAGCGGGGACATGGACACTGAAGCTTTCTTT. This codes for CASSGDMDTEAFF.

In DNA, the CDR3 is TGTGCCAGCAGTTTATATCCAGGGTCGTCATACGAGCAGTACTTC. Protein: CASSLYPGSSYEQYF. The genes are TRBV27 and TRBJ2-7; TRBD1 might be the D (5 bases). Trimming removed 1 base from V and 4 bases from J, with 14 bases in between. Germline V gives CDR1 MNHEY, CDR2 SMNVEV (reference sequence). There are 15 residues in the CDR3.

The chain employs TRBV7-3 and TRBJ2-3; TRBD2 matches 13 bases. The CDR3 loop spans 18 amino acids. The junction had 9 bases not matched to a gene; V was cut back by 1 base and J by 5 bases. Per germline, CDR1 SGHTA and CDR2 FQGTGA. CDR3 bases: TGTGCCAGCAGCTTAAGGAGCGGACTAGCGGGGGACATAGATACGCAGTATTTT. Translation: CASSLRSGLAGDIDTQYF.

V and J are TRBV2 and TRBJ2-5, with D possibly TRBD2 on 6 matching bases. V dropped 1 base and J dropped 7 bases, with 13 bases sitting between them. CDR1 SNHLY and CDR2 FYNNEI come from the germline V gene. The CDR3 is 14 amino acids. CDR3 coding DNA: TGTGCCAGCAGTGAAGGGAGGGCCTATGGGACCCAGTACTTC. This sequence encodes CASSEGRAYGTQYF.

The chain has TRBV15 and TRBJ1-5; D is unclear. CDR1 is LNHNV and CDR2 is YYDKDF in the germline V gene (reference sequence). V lost 5 bases, J lost 7 bases, and 21 bases lay in between. The CDR3 covers 16 residues. CDR3 protein: CATSDGERAGWQPQHF. CDR3 nucleotides: TGTGCCACCAGCGACGGGGAAAGGGCCGGGTGGCAGCCCCAGCATTTT.

The CDR3 spells CASSQVIGAFNEQFF. DNA of the CDR3: TGCGCCAGCAGCCAAGTCATTGGGGCCTTCAATGAGCAGTTCTTC. The chain combines TRBV4-1 with TRBJ2-1; D perhaps matches TRBD1 (5 bases). Trimming stripped 1 base from V and 6 bases from J, with 13 bases between. CDR1 and CDR2 from the germline V gene are MGHRA and YSYEKL. This CDR3 has 15 amino acids.

V is TRBV6-7 and J is TRBJ1-4; D perhaps matches TRBD1 (6 bases). TRBV6-7 is identified as an open reading frame with a role that is uncertain. CDR3 size: 16 residues. With 0 bases removed from V and 4 bases from J, the gap between germline ends came to 12 bases. CDR3 amino acids: CASSYSPGGLNEKLFF. CDR3 nucleotides: TGTGCCAGCAGTTACTCCCCTGGGGGCCTTAATGAAAAACTGTTTTTT.

The V call is TRBV28, the J call TRBJ1-2; no clear D. The CDR3 has 14 residues. Trimming shortened V by 2 bases and J by 2 bases, and 9 bases separated the two germline ends. Looked up from germline, CDR1 is MDHEN and CDR2 is SYDVKM. CDR3 in amino acids: CASSLRIQNYGYTF. DNA of the CDR3: TGTGCCAGCAGTTTACGGATACAGAACTATGGCTACACCTTC.

The chain has TRBV27 and TRBJ2-5; 8 nucleotides line up with TRBD2. The CDR3 length is 13 residues. V shed 11 bases and J 2 bases; nucleotides not matched to a gene: 7. CDR1 and CDR2 (germline): MNHEY, SMNVEV (reference sequence). The CDR3 protein is CAVSGGLQETQYF. CDR3 DNA sequence: TGTGCCGTTTCGGGGGGGTTGCAAGAGACCCAGTACTTC.

The DNA of the CDR3 is TGTGCCATCAGTGCGGCCGGGACAGGAGATTCACCCCTCCACTTT. Translation gives CAISAAGTGDSPLHF. The chain carries TRBV10-3 and TRBJ1-6; 8 bases match TRBD1. CDR1 and CDR2 (germline): ENHRY, SYGVKD. The CDR3 extends over 15 amino acids. V lost 4 bases, J lost 8 bases, and 7 bases stayed unmatched.

The chain uses TRBV6-5 and TRBJ2-1, with D possibly being TRBD2 (7 bases). Germline CDR1 reads MNHEY; CDR2 reads SVGAGI. With 3 bases removed from V and 8 bases from J, the gap between germline ends came to 17 bases. The CDR3 runs 15 residues. CDR3 residues: CASSYGGAGVDEQFF. As DNA, the CDR3 is TGTGCCAGCAGTTATGGGGGGGCTGGCGTCGATGAGCAGTTCTTC.

The sample holds a few counts of this clone. This sequence joins TRBV5-6 and TRBJ2-1, with D maybe TRBD1 (5 bases). Germline V gene data show CDR1 as SGHDT and CDR2 as YYEEEE. V was clipped by 4 bases and J by 8 bases, with 13 bases between them. There are 13 residues in the CDR3. The CDR3 nucleotides read TGTGCCAGCAGCCCCGTAGGGGTCCATGAGCAGTTCTTC. It yields the protein CASSPVGVHEQFF.

This clone turned up a few times. The V and J genes are TRBV15 and TRBJ2-7, with D perhaps matching TRBD2 (5 bases). Germline V gene sequence: CDR1 LNHNV, CDR2 YYDKDF (reference sequence). With 0 bases removed from V and 6 bases from J, the gap between germline ends came to 12 bases. This CDR3 region has 14 residues. CDR3 sequence: CATSRDRDFREQYF. The CDR3 DNA is TGTGCCACCAGCAGAGATCGGGATTTCCGCGAGCAGTACTTC.

The genes are TRBV6-1 and TRBJ1-5, with TRBD1 identical over 12 bases. After removal of 5 bases from V and 6 bases from J, the junction contained 8 bases not matched to a gene. Germline CDR1 is MNHNS and CDR2 is SASEGT. This CDR3 is 16 amino acids long. The CDR3 sequence: CASSQGTGGRGQPQHF. The CDR3 DNA reads as TGTGCCAGCAGTCAAGGGACAGGGGGCCGGGGTCAGCCCCAGCATTTT.

This chain uses TRBV2 with TRBJ2-1, with D unresolved. The CDR3 length is 15 residues. Trimming cost V 3 bases and J 0 bases, with 9 bases left between them. Germline V gene sequence: CDR1 SNHLY, CDR2 FYNNEI. The CDR3 DNA reads TGTGCCAGCAGTGATTACAGTACCTCCTACAATGAGCAGTTCTTC. Residues: CASSDYSTSYNEQFF.